This entry lists 27 T cell receptor beta chains sequenced from one sample in a study of T cell responses to AZD1222 COVID-19 vaccine. Data came from immunoSEQ multiplex PCR; TCRdb stores just in-frame clones and leaves some out. This sample has roughly 160,000 clones, with roughly 90% found just once. Sequencing was performed on peripheral blood, taken on day 0 of AZD1222 vaccination. The receptors were sampled from an adult in good health.

The rearrangement joins TRBV4-1 to TRBJ1-2, with D perhaps matching TRBD1 (5 bases). Trimming shortened V by 1 base and J by 3 bases, and 12 bases separated the two germline ends. The CDR3 contains 15 residues. Germline CDR1 is MGHRA and CDR2 is YSYEKL. The CDR3 sequence is CASSQVGRRDYGYTF. CDR3 coding DNA: TGCGCCAGCAGCCAAGTGGGACGCAGGGACTATGGCTACACCTTC.

This clone was seen a few times. V gene TRBV5-4 combines with J gene TRBJ1-6, with unresolved D. The CDR3 is made up of 17 amino acids. V dropped 0 bases and J dropped 5 bases, with 15 bases sitting between them. Germline-derived CDR1 and CDR2 are SGHNT and YYREEE (reference sequence). The DNA for the CDR3 is TGTGCCAGCAGCTTGGATGGCAGAGTAAACAATAATTCACCCCTCCACTTT. Its protein is CASSLDGRVNNNSPLHF.

The genes are TRBV6-2 or TRBV6-3 and TRBJ1-2; D call uncertain. CDR1 is MNHEY, CDR2 SVGEGT, per germline. Between the trimmed V and J ends, which lost 0 bases and 3 bases, there was a span of 14 bases. CDR3 length equals 16 residues. The CDR3 DNA is TGTGCCAGCAGTTACTCCGTGGGAGGTGCCTACTATGGCTACACCTTC. Its protein product is CASSYSVGGAYYGYTF.

The V call is TRBV6-5, the J call TRBJ2-7; D gene unclear. Germline values: CDR1 MNHEY, CDR2 SVGAGI. Trimming took 2 bases from V and 0 from J, leaving 11 bases between them. CDR3 size: 15 residues. CDR3: CASSYQGSSSYEQYF. CDR3 DNA sequence: TGTGCCAGCAGTTACCAAGGGTCCAGCTCCTACGAGCAGTACTTC.

The chain carries TRBV27 and TRBJ2-6; D is unresolved. V was pared by 2 bases and J by 2 bases, with 10 bases between. Germline CDR1 reads MNHEY; CDR2 reads SMNVEV (reference sequence). The CDR3 has 16 residues. The DNA for the CDR3 is TGTGCCAGCAGTTTAGGGAATTTTGCTGGGGCCAACGTCCTGACTTTC. Its protein product is CASSLGNFAGANVLTF. The complete variable domain, with remaining parts taken from reference TRBV27 and TRBJ2-6, reads EAQVTQNPRYLITVTGKKLTVTCSQNMNHEYMSWYRQDPGLGLRQIYYSMNVEVTDKGDVPEGYKVSRKEKRNFPLILESPSPNQTSLYFCASSLGNFAGANVLTFGAGSRLTVL.

This chain uses TRBV28 with TRBJ2-7; D possibly matches TRBD1 or TRBD2 (6 bases each). The CDR3 extends over 13 amino acids. CDR1 is MDHEN, CDR2 SYDVKM, per germline. V lost 8 bases and J 3 bases, leaving 14 bases between the germline ends. Written as DNA, the CDR3 is TGTGCCAGCGGAAAGGGGGGATACTACGAGCAGTACTTC. This encodes CASGKGGYYEQYF.

This chain joins TRBV27 and TRBJ2-5, with D perhaps matching TRBD2 (6 bases). The CDR3 runs to 12 residues. The V gene lost 8 bases and the J gene lost 7 bases, with 14 bases spanning the gap. Looked up from germline, CDR1 is MNHEY and CDR2 is SMNVEV (reference sequence). The CDR3 DNA follows: TGTGCCAGCGGTCCGGTGGGGGGGACCCAGTACTTC. The encoded protein is CASGPVGGTQYF.

V usage is TRBV4-3 and J usage is TRBJ2-5; D is ambiguous. Between the trimmed V and J ends, which lost 2 bases and 4 bases, there was a span of 11 bases. Germline V lookup: CDR1 LGHNA, CDR2 YSLEER. This CDR3 is built from 14 residues. CDR3 DNA: TGCGCCAGCAGCCAAAGTAGTAGACGAGAGACCCAGTACTTC. This codes for CASSQSSRRETQYF.

The chain couples TRBV2 to TRBJ2-3; D possibly corresponds to TRBD1 (5 bases). This CDR3 is built from 14 residues. Germline V gene sequence: CDR1 SNHLY, CDR2 FYNNEI. V lost 1 base to trimming and J lost 2 bases, with 7 bases between them. The CDR3 reads CASSEVRATDTQYF. The CDR3 region has the DNA TGTGCCAGCAGTGAAGTCAGGGCCACAGATACGCAGTATTTT. Variable domain in full (rest from reference TRBV2 and TRBJ2-3): EPEVTQTPSHQVTQMGQEVILRCVPISNHLYFYWYRQILGQKVEFLVSFYNNEISEKSEIFDDQFSVERPDGSNFTLKIRSTKLEDSAMYFCASSEVRATDTQYFGPGTRLTVL.

The chain has TRBV6-5 and TRBJ2-7, with 8 bases identical to TRBD1. V trimming: 6 bases; J trimming: 3 bases; junction bases outside the gene matches: 7. CDR1 is MNHEY and CDR2 is SVGAGI in the germline V gene. The CDR3 runs to 14 residues. The CDR3 nucleotides read TGTGCCAGCAGCCCGGGACAGGCTTACTACGAGCAGTACTTC. It is translated as CASSPGQAYYEQYF.

V usage is TRBV7-3 and J usage is TRBJ2-7; 8 nucleotides agree with TRBD2. Unmatched junction bases numbered 2, after V lost 0 bases and J lost 1 base. CDR3 length equals 15 residues. Germline V gene data show CDR1 as SGHTA and CDR2 as FQGTGA. Written as DNA, the CDR3 is TGTGCCAGCAGCTTAACAGTAGCGGGGTCCTACGAGCAGTACTTC. This encodes CASSLTVAGSYEQYF.

The V and J genes are TRBV28 and TRBJ1-5; 7 nucleotides match TRBD1. The CDR3 extends over 14 amino acids. After removal of 6 bases from V and 4 bases from J, the junction contained 6 bases not matched to a gene. From germline, CDR1 is MDHEN and CDR2 SYDVKM. The CDR3, as DNA: TGTGCCAGCAGCTCGGGACAGAATAATCAGCCCCAGCATTTT. Encoded protein: CASSSGQNNQPQHF.

V usage is TRBV23-1 and J usage is TRBJ2-7; 9 nucleotides align to TRBD1. TRBV23-1 is an open reading frame whose function is uncertain. The CDR3 totals 19 residues. The junction had 18 bases not matched to a gene; V was cut back by 3 bases and J by 3 bases. CDR3 bases: TGCGCCAGCAGTCATCCGCCGGGACAGGGCTGTTGCGAAAACTACGAGCAGTACTTC. The encoded protein is CASSHPPGQGCCENYEQYF.

The chain links TRBV5-1 to TRBJ1-6; TRBD1 aligns across 12 bases. CDR1 and CDR2 from the germline V gene are SGHRS and YFSETQ. The ends lost 2 bases at V and 10 bases at J; junction bases unmatched: 10. The CDR3 consists of 17 residues. This chain's CDR3 is CASSFIPGQGAGSPLHF. CDR3 in DNA: TGCGCCAGCAGCTTTATCCCGGGACAGGGGGCGGGGTCACCCCTCCACTTT.

The chain is built from TRBV19 and TRBJ1-4; 7 nucleotides line up with TRBD1. Trimming at V came to 6 bases and at J to 11 bases, leaving 9 bases not matched to a gene. Germline CDR1 LNHDA, CDR2 SQIVND (reference sequence). The CDR3 sequence is 13 residues long. The CDR3 sequence: CASSETGQWKLFF. In nucleotides, the CDR3 is TGTGCCAGTAGCGAAACGGGACAGTGGAAACTGTTTTTT.

There are a few counts of this clone. The chain links TRBV2 to TRBJ1-1; D is unclear. CDR1 SNHLY and CDR2 FYNNEI come from the germline V gene. Trimming stripped 7 bases from V and 0 bases from J, with 6 bases between. This CDR3 is built from 12 residues. In DNA form, the CDR3 reads TGTGCCAGCACCCAGGTGAACACTGAAGCTTTCTTT. This gives the protein CASTQVNTEAFF.

This clone appeared once. The genes are TRBV6-5 and TRBJ2-3; D remains ambiguous. Germline CDR1 is MNHEY and CDR2 is SVGAGI. There are 14 residues in the CDR3. Deletions cut 8 bases from V and 0 bases from J, with 12 bases between. The CDR3 loop reads CASGARKSTDTQYF. In nucleotides, the CDR3 is TGTGCCAGCGGAGCGAGGAAAAGCACAGATACGCAGTATTTT.

This chain connects TRBV2 to TRBJ1-1; 11 bases are shared with TRBD1. Germline loops: CDR1 SNHLY, CDR2 FYNNEI. V was clipped by 5 bases and J by 7 bases; unmatched bases: 6. CDR3 length: 14 residues. The DNA of the CDR3 is TGTGCCAGCAGTCTCCGGGACAGGGGGATTGAAGCTTTCTTT. As protein: CASSLRDRGIEAFF.

The chain employs TRBV29-1 and TRBJ2-3, with D tentatively TRBD2 (6 bases). Germline lookup yields CDR1 SQVTM and CDR2 ANQGSEA. Trimming took off 2 bases at V and 4 bases at J, with 19 bases between the two ends. The CDR3 is 16 amino acids. CDR3: CSVERLAGPWADTQYF. Written as DNA, the CDR3 is TGCAGCGTTGAACGGTTGGCGGGACCGTGGGCAGATACGCAGTATTTT.

The V gene is TRBV19, the J gene TRBJ2-7; 7 nucleotides match TRBD2. J was trimmed by 4 bases and V by 4 bases; bases with no gene match: 4. The germline V gene has CDR1 LNHDA and CDR2 SQIVND (reference sequence). The CDR3 runs to 13 residues. The CDR3 reads CASSSGGSYEQYF. DNA of the CDR3: TGTGCCAGTAGTAGTGGCGGGAGTTACGAGCAGTACTTC. The full variable domain, completed using reference TRBV19 and TRBJ2-7, is DGGITQSPKYLFRKEGQNVTLSCEQNLNHDAMYWYRQDPGQGLRLIYYSQIVNDFQKGDIAEGYSVSREKKESFPLTVTSAQKNPTAFYLCASSSGGSYEQYFGPGTRLTVT.

V usage is TRBV5-5 and J usage is TRBJ1-4; 10 positions agree with TRBD1. CDR3 length equals 14 residues. Unmatched junction bases numbered 10, after V lost 9 bases and J lost 8 bases. Germline-derived CDR1 and CDR2 are SGHKS and YYEKEE (reference sequence). The DNA for the CDR3 is TGTGCCACTGGATCCGGGACAGGGGTGGAAAAACTGTTTTTT. Amino acid sequence: CATGSGTGVEKLFF.

The chain employs TRBV6-5 and TRBJ1-2; a weak D match, TRBD1 (6 bases). Trimming took 0 bases from V and 11 from J, leaving 16 bases between them. This CDR3 is 14 amino acids long. Germline V lookup: CDR1 MNHEY, CDR2 SVGAGI. CDR3 in DNA: TGTGCCAGCAGTTACTCTTATTTGTCAGGGGATTACACCTTC. Its protein is CASSYSYLSGDYTF.

V usage is TRBV12-3 or TRBV12-4 and J usage is TRBJ2-3, with TRBD2 matching over 7 bases. With V trimmed by 5 bases and J by 3 bases, 2 bases remained unmatched. The CDR3 is 13 residues long. The CDR3 loop reads CASSLLATDTQYF. DNA of the CDR3: TGTGCCAGCAGTCTACTAGCGACAGATACGCAGTATTTT.

The chain employs TRBV7-2 and TRBJ1-2, with a possible D match to TRBD1 (5 bases). Between the trimmed V and J ends, which lost 0 bases and 8 bases, there was a span of 19 bases. Germline V gene data show CDR1 as SGHTA and CDR2 as FQGNSA. The CDR3 loop spans 16 amino acids. CDR3 sequence: CASSLAGEYTHRGYTF. The CDR3 DNA is TGTGCCAGCAGCTTAGCGGGGGAGTATACTCACCGAGGCTACACCTTC.

The chain combines TRBV6-1 with TRBJ2-7; D remains unclear. Trimming removed 2 bases from V and 2 bases from J, with 13 bases in between. The CDR3 consists of 15 residues. Germline lookup yields CDR1 MNHNS and CDR2 SASEGT. The CDR3 DNA is TGTGCCAGCAGTGAAAGCCCCTTCCAAACCTACGAGCAGTACTTC. Its protein is CASSESPFQTYEQYF.

The chain recombines TRBV27 with TRBJ2-2; 8 nucleotides agree with TRBD2. V lost 7 bases, J lost 5 bases, and 12 bases stayed unmatched. CDR1 is MNHEY and CDR2 is SMNVEV in the germline V gene (reference sequence). The CDR3 contains 16 residues. CDR3 sequence: CASMGYGGAGTGELFF. In nucleotides, the CDR3 is TGTGCCAGCATGGGTTACGGGGGGGCAGGGACCGGGGAGCTGTTTTTT.

This rearrangement joins TRBV12-3 or TRBV12-4 to TRBJ1-6; no firm D call. The V and J ends lost 2 bases and 8 bases respectively, with 7 bases between them. This CDR3 has 13 residues. CDR3 sequence: CASSLMRDSPLHF. The CDR3 DNA is TGTGCCAGCAGTTTAATGAGGGATTCACCCCTCCACTTT.